The T cell receptor (beta chain) described here comes from a study of response to subunit inactivated influenza vaccine. Findings and caveats of the study: Authors suggested each seasonal influenza vaccination recruits few new T cells.

On this clonotype itself: Its antigen is not identified.

TCRdb reprocessed the RT-PCR reads with MiXCR, giving one entry per CDR3 protein. The sample shows around 520,000 distinct CDR3 sequences, around 25% of them seen only once. The CDR3 is 13 residues long. Deletions cut 6 bases from V and 6 bases from J, with 13 bases between. Sample: CD4+ T cells sorted from PBMCs, taken more than 4 days after vaccination. This chain uses TRBV12-3 or TRBV12-4 with TRBJ2-3; D possibly corresponds to TRBD1 (5 bases). The clonotype comes from a man in his fifties or sixties who received an inactivated influenza vaccine. The CDR3 bases are TGTGCCAGCAGCGTAGGACAAACCGATACGCAGTATTTT. Residues: CASSVGQTDTQYF.